This is a list of T cell receptor beta chains from one sample in a study of blood T cell repertoires in COVID-19. Repertoires were generated with immunoSEQ multiplex PCR, while TCRdb's copy carries only in-frame clones and drops some. The sample lists 250,000 to 350,000 clones, around 90% seen once, with under 6.5% in the top ten. What was sequenced was peripheral blood. Receptors were obtained from a man aged 18 to 35 who had recovered from COVID-19. The CDR3 runs from the conserved cysteine through the conserved F or W. The D gene is left open where the match is weak. A clone size is listed for some rows: how often the clone was seen (once, few, many), or a class if it is expanded.

.	13	TRBV6-6	.	TRBJ2-2	TGTGCCAGCAGTTTGCCGGTAACCGGGGAGCTGTTTTTT	CASSLPVTGELFF
.	13	TRBV30	.	TRBJ1-1	TGTGCCTGGAGTTTAACGGGGAGGGAAGGAGCTTTCTTT	CAWSLTGREGAFF
.	12	TRBV5-6	.	TRBJ1-1	TGTGCCAGCAGCTCCAGGGCCACTGAAGCTTTCTTT	CASSSRATEAFF
TRBD1	14	TRBV6-5	.	TRBJ1-5	TGTGCCAGCAGTTACACACAGGGGTTGCAGCCCCAGCATTTT	CASSYTQGLQPQHF
TRBD1	15	TRBV7-9	.	TRBJ2-7	TGTGCCAGCAGCTTAGACAGGGGAATCACCTACGAGCAGTACTTC	CASSLDRGITYEQYF
.	14	TRBV19	.	TRBJ1-2	TGTGCCAGTAGTATAGGACAGTCGTTCTATGGCTACACCTTC	CASSIGQSFYGYTF
.	15	TRBV4-2	.	TRBJ1-5	TGTGCCAGCAGCCAAGCTTCAGGGGTTAATCAGCCCCAGCATTTT	CASSQASGVNQPQHF
TRBD1	16	TRBV27	.	TRBJ1-4	TGTGCCAGCAGTTTAAACAGGGGTCGATGGAACGAAAAACTGTTTTTT	CASSLNRGRWNEKLFF
.	14	TRBV10-3	.	TRBJ1-1	TGTGCCGCGGCTGTGAGGGAAGAGGTGACTGAAGCTTTCTTT	CAAAVREEVTEAFF
TRBD1	15	TRBV5-1	.	TRBJ1-4	TGCGCCAGCAGCCCCGACGGGACAGGGCTTGAAAAACTGTTTTTT	CASSPDGTGLEKLFF
TRBD2	12	TRBV13	.	TRBJ2-7	TGTGCCAGCAGCCTCGGGGGGATCGAGCAGTACTTC	CASSLGGIEQYF
.	15	TRBV9	.	TRBJ1-2	TGTGCCAGCAGCGGCTACAGGGTTAGCGACTATGGCTACACCTTC	CASSGYRVSDYGYTF
TRBD1	17	TRBV18	.	TRBJ2-7	TGTGCCAGCTCACCGGGACAGGGAGGGCGTTGGGCCTACGAGCAGTACTTC	CASSPGQGGRWAYEQYF
.	16	TRBV7-2	.	TRBJ2-7	TGTGCCAGCAGCTCAACACTCCAAACGCTAGTCTACGAGCAGTACTTC	CASSSTLQTLVYEQYF
.	15	TRBV5-1	.	TRBJ1-5	TGCGCCAGCAGCTTGGAAGGGGCCCTCAATCAGCCCCAGCATTTT	CASSLEGALNQPQHF
.	12	TRBV2	.	TRBJ1-1	TGTGCCAGACCGAAAGGGGGAACTGAAGCTTTCTTT	CARPKGGTEAFF
TRBD1	14	TRBV14	.	TRBJ1-2	TGTGCCAGCAGCCAACGGACAGGGGACTATGGCTACACCTTC	CASSQRTGDYGYTF
TRBD2	15	TRBV29-1	.	TRBJ2-1	TGCAGCGGATGGACTCTAGCGGGGGGATTGAATGAGCAGTTCTTC	CSGWTLAGGLNEQFF
.	13	TRBV6-5	.	TRBJ1-4	TGTGCCAGCAGCAGGACAGCAAATGAAAAACTGTTTTTT	CASSRTANEKLFF
TRBD1	15	TRBV5-4	.	TRBJ2-7	TGTGCCACCGCCCCCGGGACAGCCTTCTCCTACGAGCAGTACTTC	CATAPGTAFSYEQYF
TRBD1	18	TRBV4-3	.	TRBJ1-6	TGCGCCAGCAGCCAAGAAATCGGACAGGTTCTAAATAATTCACCCCTCCACTTT	CASSQEIGQVLNNSPLHF
TRBD1	13	TRBV27	once	TRBJ1-2	TGTGCCAGCAGGTTGACAGGGGGCTATGGCTACACCTTC	CASRLTGGYGYTF
TRBD1	15	TRBV4-1	.	TRBJ2-5	TGCGCCAGCAGCCAGTCGGACAGGGGGCGTGGGACCCAGTACTTC	CASSQSDRGRGTQYF
TRBD1	16	TRBV9	.	TRBJ2-2	TGTGCCAGCAGCGTAGCTTCGCAGGGGGCCGGCGGGGAGCTGTTTTTT	CASSVASQGAGGELFF
TRBD2	14	TRBV10-3	.	TRBJ2-3	TGTGCCATCAGTGGGTCTAGCGGGGAAGATACGCAGTATTTT	CAISGSSGEDTQYF
.	15	TRBV11-2	once	TRBJ1-6	TGTGCCAGCACTGGGGGGGGCAGGGCTAATTCACCCCTCCACTTT	CASTGGGRANSPLHF
TRBD1	14	TRBV19	.	TRBJ2-1	TGTGCCAGTAGTATAGGACAGGGGAAGTATGAGCAGTTCTTC	CASSIGQGKYEQFF
TRBD2	19	TRBV10-3	.	TRBJ2-1	TGTGCCATCAGTGGACTAGCGGGAGGAACCTTGAGCTCCTACAATGAGCAGTTCTTC	CAISGLAGGTLSSYNEQFF
.	12	TRBV12-3/TRBV12-4	.	TRBJ2-7	TGTGCCAGCAGCCTTGAAACATACGAGCAGTACTTC	CASSLETYEQYF
.	14	TRBV18	.	TRBJ1-4	TGTGCCAGCTCACCACGGGGGGCTAATGAAAAACTGTTTTTT	CASSPRGANEKLFF
.	14	TRBV6-1	.	TRBJ1-6	TGTGCCAGCAGTGAAAGTCTTGCGAATTCACCCCTCCACTTT	CASSESLANSPLHF
.	13	TRBV29-1	once	TRBJ1-2	TGCAGCGTTGATACGCAGGGATTCTCTGGCTACACCTTC	CSVDTQGFSGYTF
TRBD2	15	TRBV4-1	.	TRBJ2-7	TGCGCCAGCAGCCGACCTAGCGGGGGGGCCTACGAGCAGTACTTC	CASSRPSGGAYEQYF
TRBD1	16	TRBV5-4	.	TRBJ2-2	TGTGCCAGCAGCTCAAGACAGGGGGCGAACACCGGGGAGCTGTTTTTT	CASSSRQGANTGELFF
TRBD1	15	TRBV7-9	.	TRBJ2-2	TGTGCCAGCAGCTCCGGGACAGGGTACACCGGGGAGCTGTTTTTT	CASSSGTGYTGELFF
.	14	TRBV11-2	.	TRBJ1-6	TGTGCCAGCAACTTGGGAGGGGCACTCTCACCCCTCCACTTT	CASNLGGALSPLHF
TRBD2	16	TRBV6-6	.	TRBJ2-7	TGTGCCAGCAGTTACGGGGTGGGAGGGCCGGCCTACGAGCAGTACTTC	CASSYGVGGPAYEQYF
.	14	TRBV5-4	once	TRBJ2-3	TGTGCCAGCAGCTTGGGCATAGCCCCAGATACGCAGTATTTT	CASSLGIAPDTQYF
TRBD2	15	TRBV7-2	.	TRBJ2-3	TGTGCCAGCAGCCTAGCTAGCGGGGGGGCTTATACGCAGTATTTT	CASSLASGGAYTQYF
TRBD1	14	TRBV5-1	.	TRBJ1-6	TGCGCCAGCAGCCCTGGACAGGTGGAGGATCCCCTCCACTTT	CASSPGQVEDPLHF
TRBD1	12	TRBV30	.	TRBJ2-4	TGTGCCTGGAGCGGGACAGAAAACATTCAGTACTTC	CAWSGTENIQYF
.	15	TRBV4-1	once	TRBJ2-5	TGCGCCAGCAGCCAAGGACAGGTGAACCAAGAGACCCAGTACTTC	CASSQGQVNQETQYF
TRBD1	14	TRBV19	.	TRBJ2-7	TGTGCCAGTAGTCCCCGGACAGGACCCTACGAGCAGTACTTC	CASSPRTGPYEQYF
.	14	TRBV9	.	TRBJ2-7	TGTGCCAGCAGCGTAGGAGGGATCTCCTACGAGCAGTACTTC	CASSVGGISYEQYF
.	13	TRBV6-5	.	TRBJ1-1	TGTGCCAGCAGCCCCACAGGGCCCACTGAAGCTTTCTTT	CASSPTGPTEAFF